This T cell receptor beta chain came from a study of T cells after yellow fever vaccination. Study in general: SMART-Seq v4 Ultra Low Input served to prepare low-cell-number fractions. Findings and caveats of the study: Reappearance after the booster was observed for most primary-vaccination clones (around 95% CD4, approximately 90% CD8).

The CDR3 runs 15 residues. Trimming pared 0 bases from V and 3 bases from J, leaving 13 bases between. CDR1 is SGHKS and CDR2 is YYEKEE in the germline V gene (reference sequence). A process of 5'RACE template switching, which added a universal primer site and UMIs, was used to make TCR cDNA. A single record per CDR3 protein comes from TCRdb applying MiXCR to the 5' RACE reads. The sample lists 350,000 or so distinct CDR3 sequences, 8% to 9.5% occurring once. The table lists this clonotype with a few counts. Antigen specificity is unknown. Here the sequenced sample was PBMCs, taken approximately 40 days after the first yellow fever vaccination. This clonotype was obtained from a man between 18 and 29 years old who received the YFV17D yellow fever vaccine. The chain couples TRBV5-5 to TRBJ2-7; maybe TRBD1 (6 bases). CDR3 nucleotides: TGTGCCAGCAGCTTGGAATGGCAGGGGTTCTACGAGCAGTACTTC. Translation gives CASSLEWQGFYEQYF.